This is a list of T cell receptor beta chains from one sample in a study of T cells after yellow fever vaccination. TCRdb passed the 5' RACE reads through MiXCR, listing each CDR3 protein once. The table has around 530,000 distinct CDR3 sequences, about 15% seen once. The source was PBMCs, collected 5 to 6 days after the first yellow fever vaccination. These receptor sequences come from a young man who received the YFV17D yellow fever vaccine. Each CDR3 is given with its conserved first and last residue. Each record gives: D gene, J gene, V gene, clone size, CDR3 protein, CDR3 DNA. A D gene is named only where the DNA matches it firmly. Not all rows give a size; the values are once, few, many and, for expanded clones, a class.

TRBD1	TRBJ1-2	TRBV20-1	few	CSALGQGHGYTF	TGCAGTGCTCTCGGACAGGGACATGGCTACACCTTC
TRBD1	TRBJ2-5	TRBV28	many	CASQSPEVTGGGETQYF	TGTGCCAGCCAAAGCCCGGAGGTGACAGGGGGTGGGGAGACCCAGTACTTC
NA	TRBJ1-6	TRBV9	few	CASSVAPLNSPLHF	TGTGCCAGCAGCGTAGCGCCCCTTAATTCACCCCTCCACTTT
NA	TRBJ2-1	TRBV4-1	many	CASSQGFNPVYEQFF	TGCGCCAGCAGCCAAGGATTTAACCCCGTCTATGAGCAGTTCTTC
NA	TRBJ1-2	TRBV7-9	NA	CASSSTAAYGYTF	TGTGCCAGCAGTAGCACAGCAGCCTATGGCTACACCTTC
TRBD1	TRBJ2-2	TRBV5-1	NA	CASSLGQGAIGELFF	TGCGCCAGCAGCTTGGGACAGGGGGCGATCGGGGAGCTGTTTTTT
NA	TRBJ1-6	TRBV25-1	few	CASSEYNSPLHF	TGTGCCAGCAGTGAATATAATTCACCCCTCCACTTT
TRBD1	TRBJ2-3	TRBV7-6	large	CASSLEGDRGSDTQYF	TGTGCCAGCAGCTTAGAAGGGGACAGGGGTTCAGATACGCAGTATTTT
NA	TRBJ2-2	TRBV7-2	NA	CASRAGVGFTGELFF	TGTGCCAGCAGGGCTGGGGTGGGTTTCACCGGGGAGCTGTTTTTT
TRBD1	TRBJ2-2	TRBV12-3/TRBV12-4	many	CASSRQGPNTGELFF	TGTGCCAGCAGTAGACAGGGGCCGAACACCGGGGAGCTGTTTTTT
NA	TRBJ1-1	TRBV12-3/TRBV12-4	few	CASSNGQEWVNTEAFF	TGTGCCAGCAGTAACGGCCAGGAATGGGTGAACACTGAAGCTTTCTTT
NA	TRBJ1-1	TRBV18	NA	CASSSMGMNTEAFF	TGTGCCAGCTCATCCATGGGGATGAACACTGAAGCTTTCTTT
NA	TRBJ2-5	TRBV18	NA	CASSPGAAGSGETQYF	TGTGCCAGCTCACCAGGGGCGGCAGGGTCGGGTGAGACCCAGTACTTC
TRBD1	TRBJ1-4	TRBV20-1	few	CSATRTGKEKLFF	TGCAGTGCTACCCGGACAGGGAAGGAAAAACTGTTTTTT
TRBD2	TRBJ2-5	TRBV9	many	CASSLRGVQETQYF	TGTGCCAGCAGCTTACGGGGGGTCCAAGAGACCCAGTACTTC
NA	TRBJ2-3	TRBV7-9	few	CASSPRQCGDTQYF	TGTGCCAGCAGTCCCAGACAGTGTGGCGATACGCAGTATTTT